These 22 T cell receptor beta chains were sequenced from one sample in a study of human T cells and chemical hapten exposure. TCRdb called the RACE reads again in MiXCR, with one record for every CDR3 protein. Counted here are 85,000 to 95,000 distinct CDR3 sequences, just under 9% occurring once; the ten biggest clones make up 2.5% to 3.5%. Time point denoted: healthy volunteer bleed at 2 weeks. Unfractionated whole blood was the source of the extracted total RNA. The sequenced material came from whole blood. Every receptor here comes from a female donor in good health. Some clones in this sample may be carry-over from other donors' samples.

This clonotype was observed a few times. The V call is TRBV5-1, the J call TRBJ2-1; D is possibly TRBD1 (6 bases). The germline V and J ends were trimmed by 6 bases and 3 bases, with 16 bases remaining between them. This CDR3 contains 15 residues. CDR1 and CDR2 from the germline V gene are SGHRS and YFSETQ. The CDR3 nucleotides read TGCGCCAGCACCACCACAGGGAGTTTCTACAATGAGCAGTTCTTC. It encodes CASTTTGSFYNEQFF.

This clonotype was seen at least ten times. V usage is TRBV18 and J usage is TRBJ2-3; D remains ambiguous. Germline V lookup: CDR1 KGHSH, CDR2 LQKENI. V was cut by 3 bases and J by 2 bases, with 9 bases left in between. The length of the CDR3 is 14 residues. The CDR3 bases are TGTGCCAGCTCACCCCGAGACCCCACAGATACGCAGTATTTT. Its translation: CASSPRDPTDTQYF.

This clonotype was counted between two and nine times. V gene TRBV7-9 combines with J gene TRBJ1-2, with no clear D. The V end lost 1 base, the J end lost 6 bases, and 3 bases lay between the germline ends. The germline CDR1 and CDR2 sequences are SEHNR and FQNEAQ (reference sequence). The CDR3 runs to 11 residues. DNA for the CDR3: TGTGCCAGCAGCTTAGAAGATGGCTACACCTTC. It codes for CASSLEDGYTF. Supplemented by reference TRBV7-9 and TRBJ1-2, the full variable domain reads DTGVSQNPRHKITKRGQNVTFRCDPISEHNRLYWYRQTLGQGPEFLTYFQNEAQLEKSRLLSDRFSAERPKGSFSTLEIQRTEQGDSAMYLCASSLEDGYTFGSGTRLTVV.

In this sample, this clonotype turned up a few times. This chain links TRBV27 with TRBJ2-1, with D possibly matching TRBD1 (5 bases). Germline CDR1 reads MNHEY; CDR2 reads SMNVEV (reference sequence). The V end lost 7 bases, the J end lost 0 bases, and 19 bases lay between the germline ends. There are 17 residues in the CDR3. DNA of the CDR3: TGTGCCAGCATTTCCTCAGCCAGGGTTAACTCCTACAATGAGCAGTTCTTC. Residues: CASISSARVNSYNEQFF.

This clonotype has at least ten counts. This chain's CDR3 is CASSLRQGNGELFF. The CDR3 DNA is TGTGCCAGCAGCCTCAGACAGGGGAACGGGGAGCTGTTTTTT. V usage is TRBV3-1 and J usage is TRBJ2-2; 8 bases map to TRBD1. This CDR3 has 14 residues. From germline, CDR1 is LGHDT and CDR2 YNNKEL (reference sequence). V dropped 4 bases and J dropped 7; count of bases not matched to a gene: 5.

The chain carries TRBV20-1 and TRBJ2-6; D is perhaps TRBD2 (5 bases). Germline CDR1 is DFQATT and CDR2 is SNEGSKA (reference sequence). Trimming took off 0 bases at V and 4 bases at J, with 13 bases between the two ends. The CDR3 runs 16 residues. The DNA for the CDR3 is TGCAGTGCTAGAGATACTAGAACCAGCGGGGCCAACGTCCTGACTTTC. Its translation: CSARDTRTSGANVLTF.

This clonotype was observed a few times. This CDR3 is CAWSINLWATDTQYF. CDR3 nucleotide sequence: TGTGCCTGGAGTATAAACCTTTGGGCCACGGATACGCAGTATTTT. The chain employs TRBV30 and TRBJ2-3; D remains ambiguous. V was shortened by 2 bases and J by 6 bases, with 18 bases between the two germline ends. This CDR3 has 15 amino acids. Germline V CDR1 and CDR2: GTSNPN, SVGIG (reference sequence).

The V gene is TRBV7-2, the J gene TRBJ1-1; 7 bases match TRBD1. In germline, CDR1 is SGHTA, CDR2 FQGNSA. The CDR3 extends over 18 amino acids. With 4 bases clipped from V and 3 bases from J, the junction kept 17 bases outside the gene matches. CDR3: CASSSHLTGRGRDTEAFF. As DNA, the CDR3 is TGTGCCAGCAGCTCTCACCTAACAGGGAGGGGGCGGGACACTGAAGCTTTCTTT.

The V call is TRBV7-6, the J call TRBJ2-1; 11 nucleotides align to TRBD2. The CDR3 totals 18 residues. V gave up 1 base and J gave up 6 bases; unmatched junction bases: 11. From germline, CDR1 is SGHVS and CDR2 FNYEAQ. The CDR3 sequence: CASSLVASGRTISNEQFF. The CDR3 nucleotides are TGTGCCAGCAGCTTAGTCGCTAGCGGGAGGACTATCTCCAATGAGCAGTTCTTC.

This clonotype was observed at least ten times. The chain has TRBV29-1 and TRBJ2-7; 7 bases align to TRBD2. V lost 7 bases, J lost 2 bases, and 14 bases stayed unmatched. Per germline, CDR1 SQVTM and CDR2 ANQGSEA. CDR3 length equals 15 residues. CDR3 in amino acids: CSAKTTGTTTYEQYF. The CDR3 bases are TGCAGCGCCAAAACAACCGGGACTACCACCTACGAGCAGTACTTC.

This clonotype was detected only a few times. The J gene is TRBJ1-1, the V gene TRBV3-1; 7 nucleotides match TRBD1. The CDR3 has 16 amino acids. J gave up 5 bases and V 0 bases, and 9 bases lay outside the gene matches. The germline V gene has CDR1 LGHDT and CDR2 YNNKEL (reference sequence). CDR3 DNA: TGTGCCAGCAGCCAAGATCGTATAGGGGGCACGACTGAAGCTTTCTTT. It translates to CASSQDRIGGTTEAFF.

Ten or more counts support this clonotype. This chain connects TRBV11-1 to TRBJ2-4; 13 bases are shared with TRBD2. The germline CDR1 and CDR2 sequences are SGHAT and FQDESV (reference sequence). The V gene end was trimmed by 1 base and the J gene end by 12 bases; junction bases not matched to a gene: 3. CDR3 length: 14 amino acids. In DNA, the CDR3 is TGTGCCAGCAGCTTAGGACTAGCGGGAGGCCATCAGTACTTC. This translates into CASSLGLAGGHQYF. The variable domain in full, completed from reference TRBV11-1 and TRBJ2-4, reads EAEVAQSPRYKITEKSQAVAFWCDPISGHATLYWYRQILGQGPELLVQFQDESVVDDSQLPKDRFSAERLKGVDSTLKIQPAELGDSAMYLCASSLGLAGGHQYFGAGTRLSVL.

This clonotype was picked up many times. V and J are TRBV27 and TRBJ2-3; the D call may be TRBD1 or TRBD2 (6 bases each). This CDR3 has 17 amino acids. Trimming stripped 6 bases from V and 3 bases from J, with 22 bases between. Germline CDR1 and CDR2: MNHEY and SMNVEV (reference sequence). The CDR3 DNA is TGTGCCAGCAGCCCATTGGGAAGGGGGGATTCGACAGATACGCAGTATTTT. Protein: CASSPLGRGDSTDTQYF.

The V gene is TRBV6-2 or TRBV6-3, the J gene TRBJ1-5, with D unresolved. Germline V lookup: CDR1 MNHEY, CDR2 SVGEGT. V lost 2 bases and J 0 bases, leaving 8 bases between the germline ends. CDR3 length: 15 residues. The CDR3 sequence: CASSYRRFSNQPQHF. The CDR3, as DNA: TGTGCCAGCAGTTACAGGCGATTTAGCAATCAGCCCCAGCATTTT.

This clonotype was counted only a few times. V gene TRBV27 combines with J gene TRBJ2-1, with a tentative D call TRBD2 (5 bases). Germline V CDR1 and CDR2: MNHEY, SMNVEV (reference sequence). V lost 3 bases to trimming and J lost 9 bases, with 15 bases between them. The CDR3 sequence is 14 residues long. CDR3 residues: CASSFKEGQGEQFF. CDR3 nucleotide sequence: TGTGCCAGCAGTTTTAAAGAGGGCCAAGGTGAGCAGTTCTTC.

This clonotype was seen a handful of times. The rearrangement joins TRBV12-3 or TRBV12-4 to TRBJ2-7; TRBD1 matches at 9 bases. The CDR3 loop spans 18 amino acids. V lost 8 bases, J lost 3 bases, and 20 bases stayed unmatched. The CDR3 DNA follows: TGTGCCAGCCACATGGGAGTACAAAACCGGGACAGGGACTACGAGCAGTACTTC. It translates to CASHMGVQNRDRDYEQYF.

The V gene is TRBV6-2 or TRBV6-3, the J gene TRBJ2-1; D call uncertain. Looked up from germline, CDR1 is MNHEY and CDR2 is SVGEGT. The V gene lost 5 bases and the J gene lost 7 bases, with 21 bases spanning the gap. The CDR3 sequence is 16 residues long. The CDR3 loop is CASSRQWSVVVNEQFF. CDR3 nucleotide sequence: TGTGCCAGCAGTCGCCAGTGGTCAGTGGTTGTGAATGAGCAGTTCTTC.

This clonotype was recorded many times. The rearrangement uses TRBV5-1 and TRBJ2-1; D remains ambiguous. Trimming cost V 0 bases and J 0 bases, with 10 bases left between them. The germline V gene has CDR1 SGHRS and CDR2 YFSETQ. This CDR3 comprises 16 residues. DNA for the CDR3: TGCGCCAGCAGCTTGGATTTGTGGTCCTCCTACAATGAGCAGTTCTTC. Translated, it gives CASSLDLWSSYNEQFF.

This clonotype was seen more than once but under ten times. This sequence joins TRBV12-3 or TRBV12-4 and TRBJ2-3, with 13 bases fitting TRBD2. The trim removed 1 base at V and 7 bases at J, leaving 14 bases unmatched. The CDR3 length is 19 residues. The CDR3 DNA is TGTGCCAGCAGTTTAGGAGTTGTGGGACTAGCGGGAAAAGGAAATACGCAGTATTTT. Amino acid sequence: CASSLGVVGLAGKGNTQYF.

The V and J genes are TRBV7-8 and TRBJ1-3, with D perhaps matching TRBD1 (5 bases). This CDR3 has 14 amino acids. The V gene lost 1 base and the J gene lost 4 bases, with 8 bases spanning the gap. CDR1 and CDR2 from the germline V gene are SGHVS and FQNEAQ. The CDR3, as DNA: TGTGCCAGCAGCTTAGGGGGCAGGGGAAACACCATATATTTT. Protein sequence: CASSLGGRGNTIYF. Based on the CDR3 plus reference TRBV7-8 and TRBJ1-3, the full variable domain is GAGVSQSPRYKVAKRGQDVALRCDPISGHVSLFWYQQALGQGPEFLTYFQNEAQLDKSGLPSDRFFAERPEGSVSTLKIQRTQQEDSAVYLCASSLGGRGNTIYFGEGSWLTVV.

The J gene is TRBJ2-3, the V gene TRBV5-1; possibly TRBD1 for D (5 bases). CDR1 SGHRS and CDR2 YFSETQ come from the germline V gene. There are 16 residues in the CDR3. V lost 4 bases, J lost 4 bases, and 19 bases lay in between. The CDR3, as DNA: TGCGCCAGCAGCACCGGACACGGTAAAGGGGCAGATACGCAGTATTTT. Protein: CASSTGHGKGADTQYF.

This chain joins TRBV3-1 and TRBJ2-1, with TRBD2 matching over 9 bases. V lost 3 bases to trimming and J lost 5 bases; unmatched junction nucleotides: 8. Germline V gives CDR1 LGHDT, CDR2 YNNKEL (reference sequence). The CDR3 sequence is 16 residues long. The CDR3 DNA reads TGTGCCAGCAGCCAGATAGCGGGAGCGGACCACAATGAGCAGTTCTTC. It specifies CASSQIAGADHNEQFF.